Below are 17 T cell receptor beta chains sequenced from a single sample in a study of CD4 T cells in relation to SARS-CoV-2 and coronaviruses. These receptors have no identified antigens. Unexposed donor CD4+ T cells date from about 2011-2018, before the COVID-19 pandemic. After around nine days of culture, CD4+ T cells were isolated. Some clones are missing from TCRdb's copy, which holds only in-frame ones; the method was immunoSEQ multiplex PCR. The sample records more than 20,000 clones, 65% to 80% being singletons. Sequenced material: CD4+ T cells from PBMCs, cultured in vitro. These receptors all come from a human donor in good health.

This clone was seen more than once but under ten times. This rearrangement joins TRBV28 to TRBJ1-2; D call uncertain. Germline CDR1 MDHEN, CDR2 SYDVKM. The V and J ends lost 1 base and 4 bases respectively, with 7 bases between them. This CDR3 spans 13 amino acids. The CDR3 region is CASSLSTLYGYTF. The CDR3 region has the DNA TGTGCCAGCAGTTTATCGACACTCTATGGCTACACCTTC.

The chain recombines TRBV5-4 with TRBJ1-2, with D perhaps TRBD1 (5 bases). V lost 0 bases and J lost 8, with 14 bases in between. The CDR3 loop spans 14 amino acids. In germline, CDR1 is SGHNT, CDR2 YYREEE (reference sequence). The CDR3 loop reads CASSLAVGAGGYTF. CDR3 bases: TGTGCCAGCAGCTTGGCCGTCGGGGCGGGGGGCTACACCTTC.

The rearrangement links TRBV7-8 to TRBJ2-3; D is possibly TRBD2 (6 bases). The germline V and J ends were trimmed by 5 bases and 5 bases, with 17 bases remaining between them. Germline lookup yields CDR1 SGHVS and CDR2 FQNEAQ. The CDR3 spans 15 residues. CDR3 nucleotides: TGTGCCAGCAGCACACTAGCTACGGGAGTAGATACGCAGTATTTT. Translating it yields CASSTLATGVDTQYF.

About this clone: Sequence at one end of the junction differs from germline and may be a read error. This sequence joins TRBV7-7 and TRBJ2-2; maybe TRBD2 (5 bases). Germline CDR1 is SSHAT and CDR2 is FNYEAQ (reference sequence). This CDR3 region has 15 residues. CDR3 residues: CASSLDRAGTGELFF. In nucleotides, the CDR3 is TGTGCTAGCAGCTTAGACCGGGCGGGCACCGGGGAGCTGTTTTTT.

This sequence joins TRBV5-1 and TRBJ2-3; perhaps TRBD2 as D (7 bases). The CDR3 loop spans 15 amino acids. V dropped 5 bases and J dropped 4 bases, with 17 bases sitting between them. The germline V gene has CDR1 SGHRS and CDR2 YFSETQ. The CDR3 bases are TGCGCCAGCAGACCGCGCCCGGGGGGCTCAGATACGCAGTATTTT. Translated, it gives CASRPRPGGSDTQYF.

CDR3: CASSWGASNQPQHF. The DNA of the CDR3 is TGTGCCAGCAGCTGGGGGGCTAGCAATCAGCCCCAGCATTTT. The chain recombines TRBV11-2 with TRBJ1-5, with D possibly matching TRBD1 (6 bases). From germline, CDR1 is SGHAT and CDR2 FQNNGV. This CDR3 has 14 residues. The ends were cut back, 4 bases at V and 0 bases at J, with 7 bases in the middle.

The chain is built from TRBV6-5 and TRBJ2-3, with TRBD2 matching over 11 bases. The CDR3 loop spans 15 amino acids. Germline trimming cut 2 bases from V and 5 bases from J; bases unmatched to any gene: 3. Germline values: CDR1 MNHEY, CDR2 SVGAGI. The CDR3 DNA reads as TGTGCCAGCAGTTACCTAGCGGGGGGAGGAGATACGCAGTATTTT. Translating gives CASSYLAGGGDTQYF.

The chain has TRBV7-8 and TRBJ2-5; no definite D call. The CDR3 consists of 13 residues. Germline V gene data show CDR1 as SGHVS and CDR2 as FQNEAQ. V was cut by 6 bases and J by 1 base, with 9 bases left in between. The CDR3 DNA sequence: TGTGCCAGCAGTCGGACCCCCCAAGAGACCCAGTACTTC. Translating it yields CASSRTPQETQYF.

V gene TRBV21-1 combines with J gene TRBJ2-1; the table's D call TRBD2 went unverified against the DNA. TRBV21-1 is termed a pseudogene. The CDR3 extends over 13 amino acids. The CDR3 DNA follows: TGTGCCAGCAGCCAAACGGCGACGGGGGGGCAGTTCTTC. As protein: CASSQTATGGQFF.

The genes are TRBV21-1 and TRBJ1-5. TRBV21-1 is flagged as a pseudogene. This CDR3 is built from 15 residues. Here the CDR3 reads CASSKGVPPDQPQHF. The CDR3 DNA reads as TGTGCCAGCAGCAAAGGGGTTCCACCGGATCAGCCCCAGCATTTT.

This clone has a handful of counts. The chain combines TRBV7-7 with TRBJ2-5, with TRBD1 matching over 7 bases. Germline V CDR1 and CDR2: SSHAT, FNYEAQ (reference sequence). V gave up 6 bases and J gave up 2 bases; unmatched junction bases: 3. This CDR3 comprises 13 residues. The chain's CDR3 is CASSLDRQETQYF. In DNA form, the CDR3 reads TGTGCCAGCAGTTTGGACAGGCAAGAGACCCAGTACTTC.

This rearrangement joins TRBV6-5 to TRBJ1-5; D might be TRBD1 (5 bases). Germline CDR1 reads MNHEY; CDR2 reads SVGAGI. CDR3 size: 13 residues. CDR3 nucleotides: TGTTCTGGAGGGGAGAATAGCAATCAGCCCCAGCATTTT. It is translated as CSGGENSNQPQHF.

This chain joins TRBV3-1 (or the pseudogene TRBV3-2) and TRBJ1-6; D is possibly TRBD1 (5 bases). Germline values: CDR1 LGHDT, CDR2 YNNKEL (reference sequence). V shed 3 bases and J shed 9 bases, with 27 bases lying between them. The CDR3 length is 19 residues. The CDR3 DNA reads TGTGCCAGCAGCCACTCGACAGCGGGAAACTCGGACCGGGGTTCACCCCTCCACTTT. Protein product: CASSHSTAGNSDRGSPLHF.

By sample fraction, this clone is large. This chain links TRBV4-3 with TRBJ1-1; possibly TRBD1 for D (5 bases). This CDR3 comprises 16 residues. Germline assignment: CDR1 LGHNA and CDR2 YSLEER. Trimming removed 0 bases at V and 4 bases at J, with 15 bases between. CDR3 sequence reads: CASSQEGHGSGTEAFF. The CDR3 DNA is TGCGCCAGCAGCCAAGAGGGGCATGGAAGTGGCACTGAAGCTTTCTTT.

This sequence joins TRBV4-3 and TRBJ2-6; D is undetermined. Germline assignment: CDR1 LGHNA and CDR2 YSLEER. The V end lost 1 base, the J end lost 0 bases, and 10 bases lay between the germline ends. The length of the CDR3 is 17 residues. The CDR3 loop is CASSQAIDHSGANVLTF. The CDR3 bases are TGCGCCAGCAGCCAAGCGATAGACCACTCTGGGGCCAACGTCCTGACTTTC.

There are a few counts of this clone. The chain combines TRBV10-3 with TRBJ2-3; 11 bases align to TRBD2. Trimming removed 11 bases from V and 3 bases from J; junction bases left unmatched: 4. The CDR3 spans 13 residues. Per the germline V gene, CDR1 is ENHRY and CDR2 is SYGVKD. For the CDR3, the DNA is TGTGCCGTAGGGACTAGCGGAACAGATACGCAGTATTTT. It codes for CAVGTSGTDTQYF.

CDR3 in DNA: TGCGCCAGCAGTCTAGCGGGAGGGCCAGATACGCAGTATTTT. Translated, it gives CASSLAGGPDTQYF. V usage is TRBV10-2 and J usage is TRBJ2-3; TRBD2 agrees at 12 bases. CDR1 is WSHSY and CDR2 is SAAADI in the germline V gene. The CDR3 totals 14 residues. V dropped 5 bases and J dropped 4; count of bases not matched to a gene: 1.